This T cell receptor beta chain is from a study of cytomegalovirus exposure and HLA in healthy donors. Notes on the study in general: In an earlier analysis, in roughly 600 donors, most V segments appeared productive either ~87% or ~30% of the time. Trimming of TCR beta V- and J-genes showed a link, identified in a later analysis, to a missense DCLRE1C variant.

As regards this clone: The antigen remains unidentified.

The CDR3 spans 16 residues. Deletions cut 1 base from V and 2 bases from J, with 13 bases between. Germline-derived CDR1 and CDR2 are SGHAT and FQNNGV. The PCR ran on 60 Vbeta and 13 Jbeta primers. Clones were read by immunoSEQ multiplex PCR, and TCRdb kept only the in-frame ones, dropping some. The specimen's table records roughly 110,000 clones. Sequences were obtained from PBMCs. The TCR was taken from a man aged 25 to 45 in good health and CMV-seronegative. The chain couples TRBV11-2 to TRBJ2-3; possible D gene TRBD1, 6 bases. The DNA for the CDR3 is TGTGCCAGCAGCTTAGCCAGGGGAGCCCTCACAGATACGCAGTATTTT. Its translation is CASSLARGALTDTQYF.